The T cell receptor beta chain under discussion was sequenced for a study of OX40 agonist ivuxolimab in advanced cancers. Turning to the study itself: One hepatocellular carcinoma and a couple of cutaneous melanoma patients partially responded.

The sample holds one count of this clone. The antigen is unknown. Some clones are missing from TCRdb's copy, which holds only in-frame ones; the method was immunoSEQ multiplex PCR. The repertoire holds tens of thousands of clones, about 85% seen once, with under 5% in the top ten. This CDR3 has 17 residues. V lost 1 base to trimming and J lost 7 bases; unmatched junction nucleotides: 10. The germline V gene encodes CDR1 SGHRS and CDR2 YFSETQ. Findings and limits, study-wide: Both blood CD4+ and CD8+ T cells showed clonal growth by week 6 at 0.1 to 3.0 mg/kg. Relative to CD4+, CD8+ T cells held more expanded clones on average.

This TCR came from an adult with an advanced solid tumor such as melanoma, head and neck, liver or kidney cancer. The V gene is TRBV5-1, the J gene TRBJ2-1; 11 positions match TRBD2. The sequencing here drew on CD4+ or CD8+ T cells sorted from blood, taken in a trial of the OX40 agonist ivuxolimab. CDR3 amino acids: CASSLRRLAGTGNEQFF. CDR3 coding DNA: TGCGCCAGCAGCTTGAGGAGACTAGCGGGAACGGGGAATGAGCAGTTCTTC.